The clone carrying this T cell receptor (beta chain) occurred a few times. What it binds is not known. CDR1 is SQVTM, CDR2 ANQGSEA, per germline. The CDR3 sequence is 15 residues long. Trimming took 3 bases from V and 7 from J; bases not matched to a gene: 15. A universal primer site came from template switching; cDNA carried unique molecular identifiers. TCRdb re-derived calls from the 5' RACE reads in MiXCR, one entry per CDR3 protein. This table has 450,000 or so distinct CDR3 sequences, 11% to 15% appearing once. The sample is drawn from a study of identical twins. Study outcomes and limitations: Out-of-frame alpha sequences common to twins exhibited an excess of low generation probability. Beta out-of-frame sequences showed weaker excess sharing between twins. Conclusions were drawn cross-sectionally by statistical analysis, without following the same donors.

Separately, the same data were catalogued under a study of yellow fever vaccine responses in identical twins.

Input material: CD4+ T cells sorted from blood. This TCR was recovered from a woman under 30 in good health. The chain employs TRBV29-1 and TRBJ2-7; 7 nucleotides align to TRBD2. CDR3 in DNA: TGCAGCGTTGAGATTGCGCGGGGGTATTTTAAAGAGCAGTACTTC. Residues: CSVEIARGYFKEQYF.